A single sample gave rise to the 17 T cell receptor beta chains below, sequenced in a study of shared clonotypes between healthy human individuals (dated by TCRdb to between 2020 and 2021). CD8 naive samples were obtained by positive selection for CCR7 among CD45RO-negative cells, yielding a CD45RA+CCR7+ population from which TemRA cells were excluded. The library was made by the immunoSEQ multiplex PCR assay. In TCRdb, the immuneACCESS table is reduced to in-frame sequences with V and J assigned. These tables do not hold every clone; where another copy was compared, an unresolved V gene accounts for under half, and the others remain unexplained. The sample table lists about 2 million clones, 85% to 95% of them with a count of one. 1.1% of the sample is taken by the ten largest. Sequencing was carried out using naive CD8+ T cells sorted from blood. What this sample's cell subset or site label stands for: CD45RA+CCR7+. Source of these receptors: a man between 18 and 35 years old in good health.

V is TRBV6-4 and J is TRBJ2-2, with D possibly matching TRBD1 (5 bases). Per germline, CDR1 MRHNA and CDR2 SNTAGT. V lost 2 bases and J lost 10, with 14 bases in between. The CDR3 length is 14 residues. CDR3 loop: CASSDKGKGPELFF. The DNA for the CDR3 is TGTGCCAGCAGTGACAAGGGGAAAGGGCCGGAGCTGTTTTTT.

V is TRBV28 and J is TRBJ1-1; no clear D. This CDR3 comprises 13 residues. Germline V lookup: CDR1 MDHEN, CDR2 SYDVKM. Trimming left V 5 bases short and J 1 base short, with 8 bases between. The CDR3 DNA reads TGTGCCAGCAGTAAGACGGGGAACACTGAAGCTTTCTTT. It encodes CASSKTGNTEAFF.

This sequence joins TRBV27 and TRBJ2-7; 8 bases map to TRBD2. The CDR3 has 16 residues. Germline V lookup: CDR1 MNHEY, CDR2 SMNVEV (reference sequence). J was trimmed by 2 bases and V by 5 bases; bases with no gene match: 11. The CDR3 is CASSPSGGDYTYEQYF. The CDR3 DNA is TGTGCCAGCAGTCCCTCGGGAGGGGACTACACCTACGAGCAGTACTTC.

About this clone: Other DNA sequences in this sample translate to the same CDR3. The V gene is TRBV12-5, the J gene TRBJ1-1; D may be TRBD1 (5 bases). Looked up from germline, CDR1 is LGHNT and CDR2 is FRNRAP. The CDR3 has 11 amino acids. CDR3 sequence reads: CASGQNTEAFF. CDR3 nucleotide sequence: TGTGCCTCCGGACAGAACACTGAAGCTTTCTTT.

This chain joins TRBV11-2 and TRBJ2-5, with unresolved D. The germline CDR1 and CDR2 sequences are SGHAT and FQNNGV. Trimming removed 4 bases from V and 5 bases from J, with 8 bases in between. The CDR3 runs 12 residues. CDR3 sequence reads: CASSSRPETQYF. The DNA for the CDR3 is TGTGCCAGCAGCTCCCGCCCCGAGACCCAGTACTTC.

This chain joins TRBV7-9 and TRBJ2-5, with D hard to call. In germline, CDR1 is SEHNR, CDR2 FQNEAQ (reference sequence). The CDR3 contains 14 residues. The germline V and J ends were trimmed by 2 bases and 2 bases, with 9 bases remaining between them. CDR3 bases: TGTGCCAGCAGCTTAAGCAACTTACAAGAGACCCAGTACTTC. Encoded protein: CASSLSNLQETQYF. The complete variable domain, with remaining parts taken from reference TRBV7-9 and TRBJ2-5, reads DTGVSQNPRHKITKRGQNVTFRCDPISEHNRLYWYRQTLGQGPEFLTYFQNEAQLEKSRLLSDRFSAERPKGSFSTLEIQRTEQGDSAMYLCASSLSNLQETQYFGPGTRLLVL.

The rearrangement joins TRBV5-8 to TRBJ2-7, with TRBD1 matching 8 bases. The V and J ends lost 4 bases and 3 bases, in that order; junction bases with no gene match: 3. CDR1 and CDR2 (germline): SGHTS, YDEGEE. This CDR3 contains 13 residues. The DNA for the CDR3 is TGTGCCAGCAGCAGGACAGGGAACTACGAGCAGTACTTC. Its protein product is CASSRTGNYEQYF.

Concerning this clone: At one end, the junction sequence differs from germline, possibly due to a read error. The V gene is TRBV7-7, the J gene TRBJ2-7; D possibly uses TRBD1 or TRBD2 (6 bases each). CDR1 is SSHAT, CDR2 FNYEAQ, per germline (reference sequence). The CDR3 contains 13 residues. CDR3 protein: CASSHGGDYEQYF. The CDR3 coding sequence is TGTGCTAGCAGCCACGGGGGCGACTACGAGCAGTACTTC.

The V call is TRBV10-1, the J call TRBJ1-2, with D possibly TRBD1 on 6 matching bases. V lost 9 bases and J lost 6, with 20 bases in between. CDR3 length equals 14 residues. Germline CDR1 WNHNN, CDR2 SYGVQD (reference sequence). The CDR3: CARLSLQGWDGYTF. The DNA for the CDR3 is TGCGCCAGACTATCCCTACAGGGATGGGATGGCTACACCTTC.

The chain combines TRBV2 with TRBJ2-2; TRBD2 matches 8 bases. The CDR3 has 14 residues. With V trimmed by 10 bases and J by 4 bases, 8 bases remained unmatched. Germline assignment: CDR1 SNHLY and CDR2 FYNNEI. CDR3 amino acids: CAIIAGKGTGELFF. For the CDR3, the DNA is TGTGCCATTATAGCGGGGAAAGGCACCGGGGAGCTGTTTTTT.

For this clone: The same CDR3 can be traced to other DNA sequences in this sample. This chain connects TRBV13 to TRBJ1-5; possibly TRBD1 for D (5 bases). The CDR3 sequence is 14 residues long. The germline CDR1 and CDR2 sequences are PRHDT and FYEKMQ (reference sequence). V was trimmed by 1 base and J by 4 bases, leaving 8 bases between them. The DNA of the CDR3 is TGTGCCAGCAGCTTAGCCGGGGGGAATCAGCCCCAGCATTTT. Its protein is CASSLAGGNQPQHF.

V is TRBV15 and J is TRBJ2-5; no clear D. Germline assignment: CDR1 LNHNV and CDR2 YYDKDF (reference sequence). V was shortened by 8 bases and J by 7 bases, with 14 bases between the two germline ends. The CDR3 contains 12 residues. The DNA of the CDR3 is TGTGCCACCGAGGACGTGGAGAGGACCCAGTACTTC. It yields the protein CATEDVERTQYF.

The CDR3 DNA sequence: TGTGCCAGCAGAGTAACGACAGGGAACACTGAAGCTTTCTTT. Translating gives CASRVTTGNTEAFF. V usage is TRBV5-6 and J usage is TRBJ1-1, with TRBD1 as a possible D gene (6 bases). The germline gives CDR1 SGHDT, CDR2 YYEEEE. This CDR3 region has 14 residues. Trimming cost V 5 bases and J 1 base, with 12 bases left between them.

With regard to this clone: The same CDR3 can be traced to other DNA sequences in this sample. CDR3 DNA: TGTGCCAGCAGTTCCGGGACAGGGGACACTGAAGCTTTCTTT. Amino acids: CASSSGTGDTEAFF. The chain couples TRBV7-9 to TRBJ1-1, with 10 bases matching TRBD1. V shed 6 bases, J shed 3 bases, and the junction held 4 bases outside the gene matches. There are 14 residues in the CDR3. From germline, CDR1 is SEHNR and CDR2 FQNEAQ (reference sequence).

The CDR3 DNA sequence: TGCGCCAGCAGCTTGGTCGGCGGGAGTGGAACAGATACGCAGTATTTT. Translation gives CASSLVGGSGTDTQYF. The rearrangement uses TRBV5-1 and TRBJ2-3, with TRBD2 matching 7 bases. V shed 0 bases and J 3 bases; nucleotides not matched to a gene: 7. The CDR3 extends over 16 amino acids. Germline CDR1 SGHRS, CDR2 YFSETQ. Variable domain in full (rest from reference TRBV5-1 and TRBJ2-3): KAGVTQTPRYLIKTRGQQVTLSCSPISGHRSVSWYQQTPGQGLQFLFEYFSETQRNKGNFPGRFSGRQFSNSRSEMNVSTLELGDSALYLCASSLVGGSGTDTQYFGPGTRLTVL.

The rearrangement uses TRBV4-1 and TRBJ1-6; D gene uncertain. The CDR3 consists of 13 residues. V was cut by 0 bases and J by 13 bases, with 10 bases left in between. CDR1 and CDR2 (germline): MGHRA, YSYEKL. CDR3 in DNA: TGCGCCAGCAGCCAAGATGGAAGAGGGCCCCTCCACTTT. This gives the protein CASSQDGRGPLHF.

This chain links TRBV13 with TRBJ1-2; D is unresolved. CDR1 and CDR2 (germline): PRHDT, FYEKMQ (reference sequence). The length of the CDR3 is 15 residues. V lost 0 bases to trimming and J lost 1 base, with 9 bases between them. The CDR3 sequence is CASSLGRGNNYGYTF. Written as DNA, the CDR3 is TGTGCCAGCAGCTTAGGCCGGGGTAATAACTATGGCTACACCTTC.